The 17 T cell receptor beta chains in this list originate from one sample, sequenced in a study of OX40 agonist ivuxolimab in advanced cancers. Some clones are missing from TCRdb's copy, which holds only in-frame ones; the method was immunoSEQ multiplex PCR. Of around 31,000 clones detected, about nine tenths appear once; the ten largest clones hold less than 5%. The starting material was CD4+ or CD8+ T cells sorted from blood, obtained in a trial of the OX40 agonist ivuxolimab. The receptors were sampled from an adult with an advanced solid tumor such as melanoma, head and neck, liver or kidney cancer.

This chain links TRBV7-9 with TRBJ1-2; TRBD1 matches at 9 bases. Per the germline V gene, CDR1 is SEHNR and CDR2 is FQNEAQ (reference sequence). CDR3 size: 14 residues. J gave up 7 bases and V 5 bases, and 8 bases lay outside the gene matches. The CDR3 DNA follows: TGTGCCAGCAGCCCACCGACAGGGGGAAGTGGCTACACCTTC. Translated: CASSPPTGGSGYTF.

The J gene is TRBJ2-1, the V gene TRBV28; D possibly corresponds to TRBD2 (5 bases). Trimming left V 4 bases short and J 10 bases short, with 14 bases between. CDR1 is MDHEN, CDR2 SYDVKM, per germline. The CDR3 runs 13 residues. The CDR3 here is CASSSLDAGEQFF. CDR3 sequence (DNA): TGTGCCAGCAGTTCACTAGATGCGGGCGAGCAGTTCTTC.

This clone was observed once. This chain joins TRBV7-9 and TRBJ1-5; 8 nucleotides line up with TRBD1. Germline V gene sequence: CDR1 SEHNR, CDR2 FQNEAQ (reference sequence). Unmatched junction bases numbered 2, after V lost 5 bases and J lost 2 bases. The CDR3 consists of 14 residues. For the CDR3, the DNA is TGTGCCAGCAGCCGGGGACAGGGCAATCAGCCCCAGCATTTT. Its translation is CASSRGQGNQPQHF.

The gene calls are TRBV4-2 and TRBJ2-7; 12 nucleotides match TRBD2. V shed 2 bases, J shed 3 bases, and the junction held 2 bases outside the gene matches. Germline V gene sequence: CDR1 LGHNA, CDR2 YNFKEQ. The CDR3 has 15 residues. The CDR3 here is CASSQLAGGHYEQYF. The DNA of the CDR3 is TGTGCCAGCAGCCAACTAGCGGGAGGGCACTACGAGCAGTACTTC.

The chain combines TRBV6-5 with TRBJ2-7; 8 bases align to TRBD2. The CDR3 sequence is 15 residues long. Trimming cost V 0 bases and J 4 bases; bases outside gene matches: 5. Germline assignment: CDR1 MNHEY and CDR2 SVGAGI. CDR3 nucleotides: TGTGCCAGCAGTTACTCGACGGGAGGGTGGTACGAGCAGTACTTC. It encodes CASSYSTGGWYEQYF.

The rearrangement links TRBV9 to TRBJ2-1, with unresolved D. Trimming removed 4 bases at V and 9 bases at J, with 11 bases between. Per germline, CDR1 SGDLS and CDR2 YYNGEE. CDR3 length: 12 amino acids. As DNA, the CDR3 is TGTGCCAGCAGCTATCAGGATACTGAGCAGTTCTTC. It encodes CASSYQDTEQFF.

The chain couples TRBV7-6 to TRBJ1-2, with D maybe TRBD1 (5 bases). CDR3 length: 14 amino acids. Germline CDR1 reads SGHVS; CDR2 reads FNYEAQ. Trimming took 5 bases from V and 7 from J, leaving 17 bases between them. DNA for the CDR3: TGTGCCAGCAGCCCCACCAGCAGCAGGGTTGGCTACACCTTC. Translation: CASSPTSSRVGYTF. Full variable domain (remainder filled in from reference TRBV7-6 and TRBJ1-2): GAGVSQSPRYKVTKRGQDVALRCDPISGHVSLYWYRQALGQGPEFLTYFNYEAQQDKSGLPNDRFSAERPEGSISTLTIQRTEQRDSAMYRCASSPTSSRVGYTFGSGTRLTVV.

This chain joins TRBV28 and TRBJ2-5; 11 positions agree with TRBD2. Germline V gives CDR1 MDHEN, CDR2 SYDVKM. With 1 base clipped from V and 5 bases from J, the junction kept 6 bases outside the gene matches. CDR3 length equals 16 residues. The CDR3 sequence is CASSLYTSGSLETQYF. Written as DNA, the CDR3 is TGTGCCAGCAGTTTATACACTAGCGGGAGTCTTGAGACCCAGTACTTC. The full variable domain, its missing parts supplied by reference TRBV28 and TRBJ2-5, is DVKVTQSSRYLVKRTGEKVFLECVQDMDHENMFWYRQDPGLGLRLIYFSYDVKMKEKGDIPEGYSVSREKKERFSLILESASTNQTSMYLCASSLYTSGSLETQYFGPGTRLLVL.

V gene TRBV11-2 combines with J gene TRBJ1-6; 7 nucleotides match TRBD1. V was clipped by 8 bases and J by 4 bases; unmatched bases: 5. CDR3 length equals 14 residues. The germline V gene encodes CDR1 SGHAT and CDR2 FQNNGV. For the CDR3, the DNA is TGTGCCAGCGGGGGGACAGAGTATAATTCACCCCTCCACTTT. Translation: CASGGTEYNSPLHF.

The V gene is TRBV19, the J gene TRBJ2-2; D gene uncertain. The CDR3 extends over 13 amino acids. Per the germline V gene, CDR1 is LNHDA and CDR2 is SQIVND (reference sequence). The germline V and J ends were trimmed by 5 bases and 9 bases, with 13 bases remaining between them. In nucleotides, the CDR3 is TGTGCCAGTAGTCCAGATAGTGTCCGGGAGCTGTTTTTT. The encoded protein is CASSPDSVRELFF.

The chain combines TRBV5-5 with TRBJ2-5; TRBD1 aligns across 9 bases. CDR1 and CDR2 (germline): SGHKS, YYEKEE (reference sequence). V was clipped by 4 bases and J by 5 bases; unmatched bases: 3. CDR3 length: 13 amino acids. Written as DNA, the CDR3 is TGTGCCAGCAGCCCTACAGGGGGCGAGACCCAGTACTTC. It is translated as CASSPTGGETQYF.

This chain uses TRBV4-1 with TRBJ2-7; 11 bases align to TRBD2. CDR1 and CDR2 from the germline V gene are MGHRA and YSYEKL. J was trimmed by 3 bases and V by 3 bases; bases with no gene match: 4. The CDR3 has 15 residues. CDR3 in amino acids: CASSHTGTSGYEQYF. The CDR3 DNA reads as TGCGCCAGCAGCCACACCGGGACTAGCGGCTACGAGCAGTACTTC.

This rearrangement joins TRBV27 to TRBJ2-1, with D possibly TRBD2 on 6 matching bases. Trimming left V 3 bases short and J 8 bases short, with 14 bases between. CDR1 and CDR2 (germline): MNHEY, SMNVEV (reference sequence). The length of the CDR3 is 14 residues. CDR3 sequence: CASSFGLASHEQFF. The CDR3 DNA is TGTGCCAGCAGTTTTGGTCTAGCGAGCCATGAGCAGTTCTTC.

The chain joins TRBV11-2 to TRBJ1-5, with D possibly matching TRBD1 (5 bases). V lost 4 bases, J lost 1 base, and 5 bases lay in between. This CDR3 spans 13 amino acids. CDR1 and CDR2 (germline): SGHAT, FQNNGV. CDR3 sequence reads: CASSWDSNQPQHF. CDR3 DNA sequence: TGTGCCAGCAGCTGGGACAGCAATCAGCCCCAGCATTTT.

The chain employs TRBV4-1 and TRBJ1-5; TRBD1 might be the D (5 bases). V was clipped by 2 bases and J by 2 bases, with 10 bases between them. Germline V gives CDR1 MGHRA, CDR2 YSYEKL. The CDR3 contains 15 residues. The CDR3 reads CASSQRRGGNQPQHF. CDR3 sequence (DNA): TGCGCCAGCAGCCAAAGGAGGGGCGGCAATCAGCCCCAGCATTTT.

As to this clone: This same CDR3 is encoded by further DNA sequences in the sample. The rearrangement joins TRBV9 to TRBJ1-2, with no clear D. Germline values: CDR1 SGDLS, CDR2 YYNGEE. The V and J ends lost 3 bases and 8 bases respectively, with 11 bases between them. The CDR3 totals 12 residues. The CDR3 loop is CASSGRPPGYTF. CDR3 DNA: TGTGCCAGCAGCGGTCGACCCCCGGGCTACACCTTC.

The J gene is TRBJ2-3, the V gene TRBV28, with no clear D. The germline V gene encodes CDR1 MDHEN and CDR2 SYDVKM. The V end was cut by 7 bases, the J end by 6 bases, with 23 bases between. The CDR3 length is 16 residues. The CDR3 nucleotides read TGTGCCAGCACCCCAAGATTGGTTTGGAGCGAGGATACGCAGTATTTT. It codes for CASTPRLVWSEDTQYF. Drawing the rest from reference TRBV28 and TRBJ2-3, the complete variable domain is DVKVTQSSRYLVKRTGEKVFLECVQDMDHENMFWYRQDPGLGLRLIYFSYDVKMKEKGDIPEGYSVSREKKERFSLILESASTNQTSMYLCASTPRLVWSEDTQYFGPGTRLTVL.